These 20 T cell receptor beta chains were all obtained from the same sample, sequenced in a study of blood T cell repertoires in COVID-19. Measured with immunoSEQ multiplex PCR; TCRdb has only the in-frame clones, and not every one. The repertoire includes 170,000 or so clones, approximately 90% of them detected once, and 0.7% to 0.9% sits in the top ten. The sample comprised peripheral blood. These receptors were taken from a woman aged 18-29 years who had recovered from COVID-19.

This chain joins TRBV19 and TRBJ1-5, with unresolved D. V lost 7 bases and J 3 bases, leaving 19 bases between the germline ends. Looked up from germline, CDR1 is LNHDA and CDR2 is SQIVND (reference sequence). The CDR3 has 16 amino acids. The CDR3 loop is CASTEVGRGDNQPQHF. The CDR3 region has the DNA TGTGCCAGTACCGAAGTCGGCCGAGGAGACAATCAGCCCCAGCATTTT.

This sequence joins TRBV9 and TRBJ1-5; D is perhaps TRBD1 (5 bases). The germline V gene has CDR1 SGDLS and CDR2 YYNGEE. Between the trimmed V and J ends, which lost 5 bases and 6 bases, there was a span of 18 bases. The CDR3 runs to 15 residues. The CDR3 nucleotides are TGTGCCAGCAGTCCTAGCGCAGGGATGGGTCAGCCCCAGCATTTT. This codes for CASSPSAGMGQPQHF.

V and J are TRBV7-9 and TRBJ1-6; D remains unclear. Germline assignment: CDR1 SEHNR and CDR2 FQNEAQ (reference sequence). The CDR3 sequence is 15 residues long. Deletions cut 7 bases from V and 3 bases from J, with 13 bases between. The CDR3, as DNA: TGTGCCAGCACCTTGAGCCTTGACTATAATTCACCCCTCCACTTT. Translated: CASTLSLDYNSPLHF.

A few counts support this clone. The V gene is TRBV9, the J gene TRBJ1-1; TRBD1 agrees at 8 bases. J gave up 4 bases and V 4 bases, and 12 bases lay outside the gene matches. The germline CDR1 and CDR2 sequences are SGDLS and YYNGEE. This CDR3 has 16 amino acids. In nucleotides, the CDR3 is TGTGCCAGCAGCCCAGACCCCACAGGGACAGGCACTGAAGCTTTCTTT. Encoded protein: CASSPDPTGTGTEAFF. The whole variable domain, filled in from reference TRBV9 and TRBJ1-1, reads DSGVTQTPKHLITATGQRVTLRCSPRSGDLSVYWYQQSLDQGLQFLIQYYNGEERAKGNILERFSAQQFPDLHSELNLSSLELGDSALYFCASSPDPTGTGTEAFFGQGTRLTVV.

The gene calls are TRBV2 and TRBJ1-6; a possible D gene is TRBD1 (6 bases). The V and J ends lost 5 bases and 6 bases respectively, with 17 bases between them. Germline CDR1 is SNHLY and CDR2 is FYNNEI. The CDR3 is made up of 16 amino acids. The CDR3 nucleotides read TGTGCCAGCAGTTGGCAGGGGCAGGATAGTAATTCACCCCTCCACTTT. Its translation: CASSWQGQDSNSPLHF.

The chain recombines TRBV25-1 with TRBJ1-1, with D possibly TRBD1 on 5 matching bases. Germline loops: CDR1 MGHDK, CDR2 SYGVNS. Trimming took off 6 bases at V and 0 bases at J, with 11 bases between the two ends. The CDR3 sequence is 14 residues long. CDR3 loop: CASSAMTVNTEAFF. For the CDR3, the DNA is TGTGCCAGCAGCGCCATGACAGTGAACACTGAAGCTTTCTTT.

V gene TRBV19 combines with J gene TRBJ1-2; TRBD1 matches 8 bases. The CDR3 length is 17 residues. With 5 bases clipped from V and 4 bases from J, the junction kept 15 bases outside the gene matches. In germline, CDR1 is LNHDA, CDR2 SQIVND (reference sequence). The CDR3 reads CASSSSYRQGLFYGYTF. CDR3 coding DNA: TGTGCCAGTAGTTCTTCGTATAGACAGGGGCTTTTCTATGGCTACACCTTC. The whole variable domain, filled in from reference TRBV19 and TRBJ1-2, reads DGGITQSPKYLFRKEGQNVTLSCEQNLNHDAMYWYRQDPGQGLRLIYYSQIVNDFQKGDIAEGYSVSREKKESFPLTVTSAQKNPTAFYLCASSSSYRQGLFYGYTFGSGTRLTVV.

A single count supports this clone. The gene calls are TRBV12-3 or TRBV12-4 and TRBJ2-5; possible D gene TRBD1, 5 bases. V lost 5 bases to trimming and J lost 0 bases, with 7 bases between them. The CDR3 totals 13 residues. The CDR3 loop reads CASSNRNQETQYF. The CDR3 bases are TGTGCCAGCAGTAACAGGAACCAAGAGACCCAGTACTTC.

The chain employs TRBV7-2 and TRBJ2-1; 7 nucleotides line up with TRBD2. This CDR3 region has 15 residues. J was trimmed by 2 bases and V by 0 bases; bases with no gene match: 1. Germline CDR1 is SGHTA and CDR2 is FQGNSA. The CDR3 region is CASSLAGTTYNEQFF. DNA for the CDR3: TGTGCCAGCAGCTTAGCCGGGACTACCTACAATGAGCAGTTCTTC.

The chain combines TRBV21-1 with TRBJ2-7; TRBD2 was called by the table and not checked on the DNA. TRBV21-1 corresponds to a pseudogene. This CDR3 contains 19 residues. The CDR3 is CASSPRLAGSDISTYEQYV. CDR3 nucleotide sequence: TGTGCCAGCAGCCCACGACTAGCGGGTTCCGACATATCTACCTACGAGCAGTACGTC.

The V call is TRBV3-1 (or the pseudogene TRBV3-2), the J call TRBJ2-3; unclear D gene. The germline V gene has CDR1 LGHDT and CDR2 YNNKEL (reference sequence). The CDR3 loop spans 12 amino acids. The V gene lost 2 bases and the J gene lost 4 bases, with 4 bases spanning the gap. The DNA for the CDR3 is TGTGCCAGCAGCCAACTTTCAGATACGCAGTATTTT. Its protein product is CASSQLSDTQYF.

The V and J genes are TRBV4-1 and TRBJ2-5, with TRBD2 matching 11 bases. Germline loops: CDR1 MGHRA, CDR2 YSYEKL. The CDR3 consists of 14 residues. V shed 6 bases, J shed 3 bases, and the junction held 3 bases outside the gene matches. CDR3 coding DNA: TGCGCCAGCAGGGCTAGCGGGGGGAAAGAGACCCAGTACTTC. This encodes CASRASGGKETQYF.

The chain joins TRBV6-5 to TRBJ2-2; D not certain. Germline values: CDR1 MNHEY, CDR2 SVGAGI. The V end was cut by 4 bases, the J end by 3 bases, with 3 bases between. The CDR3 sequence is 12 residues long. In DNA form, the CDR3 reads TGTGCCAGCAGTTCCGACACCGGGGAGCTGTTTTTT. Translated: CASSSDTGELFF.

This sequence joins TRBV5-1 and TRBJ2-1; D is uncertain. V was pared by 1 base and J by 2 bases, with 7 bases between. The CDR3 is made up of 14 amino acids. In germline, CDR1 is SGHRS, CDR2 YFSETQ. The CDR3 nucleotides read TGCGCCAGCAGCTTGAATACGGCCTACAATGAGCAGTTCTTC. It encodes CASSLNTAYNEQFF.

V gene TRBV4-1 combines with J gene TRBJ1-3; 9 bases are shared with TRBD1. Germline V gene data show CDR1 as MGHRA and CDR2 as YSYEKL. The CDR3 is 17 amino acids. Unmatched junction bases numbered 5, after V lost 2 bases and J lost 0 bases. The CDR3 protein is CASSQRTGASSGNTIYF. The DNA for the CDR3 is TGCGCCAGCAGCCAAAGGACAGGGGCGAGCTCTGGAAACACCATATATTTT.

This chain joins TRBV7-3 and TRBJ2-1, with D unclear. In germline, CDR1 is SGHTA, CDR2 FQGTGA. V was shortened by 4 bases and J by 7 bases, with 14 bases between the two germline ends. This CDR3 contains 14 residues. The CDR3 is CASSYADSWNEQFF. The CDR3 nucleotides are TGTGCCAGCAGCTACGCTGACTCGTGGAATGAGCAGTTCTTC. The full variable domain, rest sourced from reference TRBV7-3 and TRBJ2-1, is GAGVSQTPSNKVTEKGKYVELRCDPISGHTALYWYRQSLGQGPEFLIYFQGTGAADDSGLPNDRFFAVRPEGSVSTLKIQRTERGDSAVYLCASSYADSWNEQFFGPGTRLTVL.

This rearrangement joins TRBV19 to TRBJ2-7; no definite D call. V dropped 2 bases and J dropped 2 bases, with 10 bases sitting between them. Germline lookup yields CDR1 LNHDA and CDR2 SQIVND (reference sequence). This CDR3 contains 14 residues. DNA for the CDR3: TGTGCCAGTAGTATAAGTATCTCAGCCTACGAGCAGTACGTC. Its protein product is CASSISISAYEQYV.

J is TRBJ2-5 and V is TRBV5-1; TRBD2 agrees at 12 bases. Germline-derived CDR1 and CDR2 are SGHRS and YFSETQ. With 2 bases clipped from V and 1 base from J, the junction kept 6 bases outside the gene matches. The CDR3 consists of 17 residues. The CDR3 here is CASSFGLAGTTQETQYF. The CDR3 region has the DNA TGCGCCAGCAGCTTTGGACTAGCGGGGACAACCCAAGAGACCCAGTACTTC.

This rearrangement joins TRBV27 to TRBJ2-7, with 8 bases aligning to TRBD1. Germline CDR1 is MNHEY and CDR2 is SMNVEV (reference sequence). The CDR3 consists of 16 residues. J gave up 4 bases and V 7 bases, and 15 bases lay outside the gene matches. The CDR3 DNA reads TGTGCCAGCATTGACTACACCGGGACAGGCGAGTACGAGCAGTACTTC. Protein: CASIDYTGTGEYEQYF.

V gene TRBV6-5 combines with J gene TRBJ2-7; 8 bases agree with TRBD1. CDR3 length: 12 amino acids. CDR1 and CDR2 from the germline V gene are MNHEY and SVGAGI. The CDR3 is CASDTGTGVVRV. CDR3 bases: TGTGCCAGCGACACCGGGACAGGAGTCGTTCGCGTC.